This T cell receptor beta chain was obtained from a study of T-cell memory formation after mild COVID-19. Study background: Among the donors, TCR clusters were largely specific to each donor.

From germline, CDR1 is SEHNR and CDR2 FQNEAQ (reference sequence). The V gene lost 5 bases and the J gene lost 1 base, with 9 bases spanning the gap. The CDR3 contains 14 residues. Study conclusions and caveats: Second-wave clones with a day 37 peak had unconfirmed SARS-CoV-2 specificity. Some responding clones appeared in pre-infection memory, suggesting cross-reactive memory joined. CD4+ clones that contracted lay mainly in CM and EM; CD8+ ones lay in EMRA.

TCRdb processed the 5' RACE reads anew with MiXCR; each CDR3 protein has one entry. The table has 300,000 to 400,000 distinct CDR3 sequences, around 14% seen once. This clonotype was observed many times. Its antigen is not identified. The sequence was collected from a man younger than 30 who had mild COVID-19 (a few samples of this study predate the infection). Cell type and time point are not known. The sequenced sample was PBMCs or a T cell subset sorted from them (not recorded which). The genes are TRBV7-9 and TRBJ1-5; D is perhaps TRBD1 (5 bases). The CDR3 spells CASSPSGSNQPQHF. The CDR3 DNA reads TGTGCCAGCAGCCCGTCAGGGAGCAATCAGCCCCAGCATTTT.